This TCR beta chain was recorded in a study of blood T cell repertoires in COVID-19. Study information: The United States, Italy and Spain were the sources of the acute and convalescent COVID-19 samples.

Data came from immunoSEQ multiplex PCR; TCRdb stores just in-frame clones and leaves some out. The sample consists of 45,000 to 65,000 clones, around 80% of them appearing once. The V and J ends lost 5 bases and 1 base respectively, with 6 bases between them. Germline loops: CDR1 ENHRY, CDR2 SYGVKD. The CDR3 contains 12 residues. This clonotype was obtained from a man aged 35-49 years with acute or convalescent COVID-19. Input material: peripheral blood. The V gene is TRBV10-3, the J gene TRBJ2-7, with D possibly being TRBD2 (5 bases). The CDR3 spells CAISSGSYEQYF. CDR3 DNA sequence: TGTGCCATCAGTAGCGGATCCTACGAGCAGTACTTC.